This TCR beta chain was observed in a study of blood T cell repertoires in COVID-19. About the study: Samples representing acute and convalescent COVID-19 were sourced from the United States, Italy and Spain. From T cells, B-cell-depleted T cells, or PBMCs came the material, which was cDNA or gDNA.

Study processing details: Researchers report that nucleated cell counts were estimated from reference gene primer amplification. Some clones are missing from TCRdb's copy, which holds only in-frame ones; the method was immunoSEQ multiplex PCR. The DNA gave D and trimming, while V, J and clone size come from that table. The sample consists of 310,000 or so clones, about nine tenths of them appearing once. The receptor comes from a woman aged 50 to 60 who had recovered from COVID-19. The material sequenced was peripheral blood.

The CDR3 protein is CASSYPQGSFDETQYF. The CDR3 DNA sequence: TGTGCCAGCAGTTACCCCCAGGGGAGCTTCGACGAGACCCAGTACTTC. The rearrangement uses TRBV6-6 and TRBJ2-5; a possible D gene is TRBD1 (6 bases). Germline assignment: CDR1 MNHNY and CDR2 SVGAGI (reference sequence). This CDR3 spans 16 amino acids. The V end lost 2 bases, the J end lost 5 bases, and 18 bases lay between the germline ends.